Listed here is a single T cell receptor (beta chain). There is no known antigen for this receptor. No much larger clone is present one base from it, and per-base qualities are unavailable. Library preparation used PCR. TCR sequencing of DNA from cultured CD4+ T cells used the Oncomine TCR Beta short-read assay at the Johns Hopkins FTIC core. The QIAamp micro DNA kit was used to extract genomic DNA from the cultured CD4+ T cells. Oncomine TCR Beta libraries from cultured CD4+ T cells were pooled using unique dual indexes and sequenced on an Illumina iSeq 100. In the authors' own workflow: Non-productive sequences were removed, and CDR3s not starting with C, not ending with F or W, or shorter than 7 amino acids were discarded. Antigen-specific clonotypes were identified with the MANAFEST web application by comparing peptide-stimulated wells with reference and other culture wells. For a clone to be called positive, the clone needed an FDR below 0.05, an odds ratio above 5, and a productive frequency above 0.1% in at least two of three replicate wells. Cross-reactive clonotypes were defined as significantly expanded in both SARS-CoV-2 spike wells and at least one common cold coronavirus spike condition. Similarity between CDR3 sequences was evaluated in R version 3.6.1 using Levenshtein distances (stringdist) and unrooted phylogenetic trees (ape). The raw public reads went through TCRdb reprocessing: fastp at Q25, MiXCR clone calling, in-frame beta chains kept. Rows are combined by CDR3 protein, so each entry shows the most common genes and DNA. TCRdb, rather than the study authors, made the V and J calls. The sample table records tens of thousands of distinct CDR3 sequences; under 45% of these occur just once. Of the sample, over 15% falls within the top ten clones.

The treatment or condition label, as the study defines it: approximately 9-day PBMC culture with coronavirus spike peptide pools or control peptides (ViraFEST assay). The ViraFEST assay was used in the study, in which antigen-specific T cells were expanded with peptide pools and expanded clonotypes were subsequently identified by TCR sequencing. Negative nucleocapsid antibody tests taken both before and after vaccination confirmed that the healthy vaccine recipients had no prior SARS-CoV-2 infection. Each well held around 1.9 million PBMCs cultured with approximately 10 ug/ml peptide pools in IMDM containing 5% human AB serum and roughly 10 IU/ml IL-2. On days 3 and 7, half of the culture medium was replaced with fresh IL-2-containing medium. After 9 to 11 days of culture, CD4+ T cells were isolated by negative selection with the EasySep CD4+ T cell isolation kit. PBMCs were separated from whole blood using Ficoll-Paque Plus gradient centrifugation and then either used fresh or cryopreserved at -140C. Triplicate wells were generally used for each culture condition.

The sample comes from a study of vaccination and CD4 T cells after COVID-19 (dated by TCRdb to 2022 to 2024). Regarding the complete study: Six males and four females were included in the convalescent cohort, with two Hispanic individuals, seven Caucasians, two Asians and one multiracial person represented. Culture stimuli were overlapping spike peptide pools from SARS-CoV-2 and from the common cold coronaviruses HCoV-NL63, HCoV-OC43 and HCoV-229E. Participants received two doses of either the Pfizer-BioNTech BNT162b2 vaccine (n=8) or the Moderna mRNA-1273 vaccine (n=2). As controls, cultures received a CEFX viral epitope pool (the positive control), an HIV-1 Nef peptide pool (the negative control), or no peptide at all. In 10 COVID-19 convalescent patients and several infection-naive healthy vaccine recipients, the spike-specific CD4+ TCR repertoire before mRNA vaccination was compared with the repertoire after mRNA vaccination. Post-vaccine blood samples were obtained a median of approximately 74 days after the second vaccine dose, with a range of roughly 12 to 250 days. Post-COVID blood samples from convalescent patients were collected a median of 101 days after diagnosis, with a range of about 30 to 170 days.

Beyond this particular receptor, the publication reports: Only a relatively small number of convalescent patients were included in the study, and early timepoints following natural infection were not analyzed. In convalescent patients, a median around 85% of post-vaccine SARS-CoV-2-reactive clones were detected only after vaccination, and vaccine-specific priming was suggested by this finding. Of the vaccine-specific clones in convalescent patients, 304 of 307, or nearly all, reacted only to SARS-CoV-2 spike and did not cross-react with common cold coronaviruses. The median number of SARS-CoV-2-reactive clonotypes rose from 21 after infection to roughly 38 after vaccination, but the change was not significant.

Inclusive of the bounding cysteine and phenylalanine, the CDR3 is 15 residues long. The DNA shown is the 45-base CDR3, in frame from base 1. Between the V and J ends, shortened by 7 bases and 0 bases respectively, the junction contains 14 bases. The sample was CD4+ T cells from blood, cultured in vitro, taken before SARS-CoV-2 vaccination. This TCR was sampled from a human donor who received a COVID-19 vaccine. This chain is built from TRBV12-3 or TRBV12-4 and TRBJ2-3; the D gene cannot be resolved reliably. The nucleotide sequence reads TGTGCCAGCACCCCTTCGCAGATTAGCACAGATACGCAGTATTTT. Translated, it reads CASTPSQISTDTQYF.